Listed here are 8 T cell receptor beta chains from one sample, sequenced in a study of shared clonotypes between healthy human individuals. The repertoire was sequenced with immunoSEQ multiplex PCR; TCRdb's copy has only in-frame clones and lacks some. Of roughly 2.1 million clones in the sample, about 93% were seen once. In the naive CD8 group, cells lacked CD45RO and were positively selected for CCR7, so terminally differentiated effector memory CD45RA+ cells were left out. Specimen: naive CD8+ T cells from PBMCs. These receptors were collected from a young man in good health. Some clones in this sample may be carry-over from other donors' samples.

The CDR3 coding sequence is TGTGCCAGCAGCTTAGAAGGGTTAGGAGAGACCCAGTACTTC. Protein product: CASSLEGLGETQYF. The V call is TRBV7-8, the J call TRBJ2-5, with D unclear. The CDR3 loop spans 14 amino acids. V gave up 1 base and J gave up 4 bases, with 10 bases separating them. Per the germline V gene, CDR1 is SGHVS and CDR2 is FQNEAQ.

The chain employs TRBV30 and TRBJ2-7; the D gene is possibly TRBD2 (6 bases). Germline V CDR1 and CDR2: GTSNPN, SVGIG (reference sequence). This CDR3 has 13 residues. Trimming took 5 bases from V and 2 from J, leaving 13 bases between them. The CDR3: CAWRETGTYEQYF. The DNA for the CDR3 is TGTGCCTGGCGGGAGACGGGGACCTACGAGCAGTACTTC.

Comment on this clone: Different DNA sequences within this sample yield the same CDR3. The chain is built from TRBV11-2 and TRBJ2-7; D not certain. The CDR3 extends over 10 amino acids. The ends were cut back, 5 bases at V and 3 bases at J, with 2 bases in the middle. The germline gives CDR1 SGHAT, CDR2 FQNNGV. As DNA, the CDR3 is TGTGCCAGCAGCAACTACGAGCAGTACTTC. Its translation: CASSNYEQYF. Together with reference TRBV11-2 and TRBJ2-7, the CDR3 gives the full variable domain: EAGVAQSPRYKIIEKRQSVAFWCNPISGHATLYWYQQILGQGPKLLIQFQNNGVVDDSQLPKDRFSAERLKGVDSTLKIQPAKLEDSAVYLCASSNYEQYFGPGTRLTVT.

The chain recombines TRBV27 with TRBJ1-4; no definite D call. Germline V gene lookup returns CDR1 MNHEY and CDR2 SMNVEV (reference sequence). The CDR3 covers 11 residues. Trimming took off 6 bases at V and 7 bases at J, with 6 bases between the two ends. CDR3 in amino acids: CASRTREKLFF. For the CDR3, the DNA is TGTGCCAGCAGGACACGTGAAAAACTGTTTTTT.

This clone appeared a single time. V is TRBV4-2 and J is TRBJ2-3, with a weak D call TRBD2 (6 bases). The ends were cut back, 1 base at V and 2 bases at J, with 19 bases in the middle. Germline V lookup: CDR1 LGHNA, CDR2 YNFKEQ. The CDR3 runs to 18 residues. The CDR3 loop reads CASSQVGNRLAATDTQYF. In nucleotides, the CDR3 is TGTGCCAGCAGCCAAGTTGGGAACCGGTTAGCGGCCACAGATACGCAGTATTTT.

The V and J genes are TRBV9 and TRBJ2-5, with 7 bases aligning to TRBD1. The CDR3 has 15 amino acids. The J segment lost 2 bases and the V segment lost 2 bases, leaving 6 bases of the junction unmatched. CDR1 SGDLS and CDR2 YYNGEE come from the germline V gene. CDR3 loop: CASSVSGQVQETQYF. In DNA, the CDR3 is TGTGCCAGCAGCGTCTCCGGACAGGTACAAGAGACCCAGTACTTC.

CDR3: CASRSFGGRGNEQFF. In DNA form, the CDR3 reads TGTGCCAGCAGAAGTTTTGGGGGTAGGGGCAATGAGCAGTTCTTC. J is TRBJ2-1 and V is TRBV28; D is possibly TRBD1 or TRBD2 (5 bases each). Trimming took off 6 bases at V and 6 bases at J, with 18 bases between the two ends. Per germline, CDR1 MDHEN and CDR2 SYDVKM. The CDR3 runs to 15 residues.

The chain couples TRBV9 to TRBJ2-7; D gene uncertain. The germline gives CDR1 SGDLS, CDR2 YYNGEE. The germline V and J ends were trimmed by 0 bases and 3 bases, with 13 bases remaining between them. The CDR3 extends over 15 amino acids. DNA of the CDR3: TGTGCCAGCAGCGTAGTGGCAGGCTCAAACTACGAGCAGTACTTC. Translation: CASSVVAGSNYEQYF.